This T cell receptor beta chain derives from a study of radiation and T cells in renal cell carcinoma. Findings and caveats of the study: Dominant CDR3 motifs were more common in irradiated tumors than controls.

Assay used: immunoSEQ multiplex PCR; TCRdb lists only in-frame clones, some missing. Of about 10,000 clones listed, around 60% are singletons. By share, this clone ranks as medium-sized. Its antigen is not identified. Treatment of the sample: treatment-naive control, cytoreductive nephrectomy. Germline values: CDR1 MRHNA, CDR2 SNTAGT. The ends were cut back, 6 bases at V and 12 bases at J, with 23 bases in the middle. This CDR3 has 14 amino acids. The J gene is TRBJ1-1, the V gene TRBV6-4; unclear D gene. Sequenced here: tumor tissue, sampled from a patient whose treatment was nephrectomy without radiotherapy. The source of this sequence is a man aged 35-49 years with renal cell carcinoma. As DNA, the CDR3 is TGTGCCAGCAGCGAAAACCGGGCCTCCAAGCTAACTTTCTTT. Its protein is CASSENRASKLTFF.